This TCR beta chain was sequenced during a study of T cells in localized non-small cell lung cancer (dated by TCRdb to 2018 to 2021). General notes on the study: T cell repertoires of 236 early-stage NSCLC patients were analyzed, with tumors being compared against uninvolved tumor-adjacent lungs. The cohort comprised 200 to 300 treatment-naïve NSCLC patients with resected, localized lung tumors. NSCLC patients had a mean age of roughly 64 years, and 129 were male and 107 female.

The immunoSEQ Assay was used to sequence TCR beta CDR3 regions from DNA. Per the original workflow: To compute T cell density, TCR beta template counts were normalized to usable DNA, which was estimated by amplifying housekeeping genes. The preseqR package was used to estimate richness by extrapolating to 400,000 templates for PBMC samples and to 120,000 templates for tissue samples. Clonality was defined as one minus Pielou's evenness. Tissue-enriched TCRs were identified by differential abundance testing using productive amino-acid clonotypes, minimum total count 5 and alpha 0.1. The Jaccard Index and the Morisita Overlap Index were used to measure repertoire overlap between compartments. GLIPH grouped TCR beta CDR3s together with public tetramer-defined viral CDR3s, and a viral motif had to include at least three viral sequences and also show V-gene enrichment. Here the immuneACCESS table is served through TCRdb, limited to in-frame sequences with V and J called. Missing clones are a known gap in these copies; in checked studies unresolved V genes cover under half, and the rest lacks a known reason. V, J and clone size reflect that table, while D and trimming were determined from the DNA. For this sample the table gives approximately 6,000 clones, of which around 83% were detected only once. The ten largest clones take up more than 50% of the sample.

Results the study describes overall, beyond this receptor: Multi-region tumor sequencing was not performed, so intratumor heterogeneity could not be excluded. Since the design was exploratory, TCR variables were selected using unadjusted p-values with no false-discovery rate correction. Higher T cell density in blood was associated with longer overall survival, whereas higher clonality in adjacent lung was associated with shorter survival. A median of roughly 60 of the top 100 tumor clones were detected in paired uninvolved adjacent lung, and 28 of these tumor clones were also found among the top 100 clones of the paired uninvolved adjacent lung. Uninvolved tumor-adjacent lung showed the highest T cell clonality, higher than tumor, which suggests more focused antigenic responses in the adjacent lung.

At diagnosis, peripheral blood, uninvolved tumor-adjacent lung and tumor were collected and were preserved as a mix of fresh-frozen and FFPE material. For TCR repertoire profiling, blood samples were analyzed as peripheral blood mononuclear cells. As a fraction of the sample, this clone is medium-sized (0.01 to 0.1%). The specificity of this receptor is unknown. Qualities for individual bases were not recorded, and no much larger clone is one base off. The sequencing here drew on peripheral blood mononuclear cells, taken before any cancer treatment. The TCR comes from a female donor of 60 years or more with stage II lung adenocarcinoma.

The sequenced DNA: TGTGCCAGCAGGCTTGGGCGGGAGGAGGCGGAGACCCAGTACTTC. This codes for CASRLGREEAETQYF. The chain is encoded by TRBV6-6 joined to TRBJ2-5; 8 middle bases align to TRBD2. V has 6 bases trimmed and J has 5 bases trimmed; junction bases matching no gene number 11. There are 15 amino acids in the CDR3, from cysteine to phenylalanine inclusive. Just the 45-base CDR3 DNA is kept, in frame starting at base 1. Per the germline V gene (reference sequence), MNHNY is the CDR1 and SVGAGI is the CDR2.